This TCR beta chain appears in the sequencing data of a study of cytomegalovirus exposure and HLA in healthy donors (dated by TCRdb to 2016 to 2017). For the wider study: In an earlier analysis of approximately 500 of the donors, under 300 Gb of sequence data and 100 million or so unique TCR beta sequences from roughly 200 million T cells were reported. Around 330 gigabases of sequencing data and roughly 81 million unique TCR sequences made up an early release that covered roughly 670 HLA-typed donors. Of the 300 to 450 genotyped donors, approximately 80% fell in the genetic ancestry cluster associated with self-reported Caucasian donors. The study was designed to test whether signatures of past pathogen exposure could be identified by cataloging public T cell receptors. The T cell repertoires of some 700 subjects were profiled by immunosequencing and related to cytomegalovirus serostatus. Besides the first cohort of under 700 subjects, a separate validation cohort made up of about 120 different subjects was used. The study combined high-throughput TCR immunosequencing, statistical association of individual TCRs with disease status, and machine learning to predict cytomegalovirus infection status. A later analysis re-analyzed previously published TCR beta repertoires from several hundred donors and added high-resolution HLA genotyping to study TCR occurrence patterns. Rather than drawing on any new phenotypic data, the later analysis identified candidate immune exposures from TCR beta sequences and the way those sequences occurred across donors. An earlier analysis of approximately 640 of the donors applied high-throughput TCR beta sequencing to assess whether each TCR beta V gene segment acted as functional or pseudogenic. Donor age, sex, ethnicity and CMV serostatus were compiled together with the repertoire data. A later genetic analysis used genome-wide SNP genotypes for about 65% of the roughly 700 donors, treating that subset as a discovery cohort. Every discovery cohort repertoire had been produced on one sequencing platform. HLA typing included class I and class II loci at four-digit resolution. The number of donors typed differed by locus, with roughly 620-630 for A, B, C, DRB1 and DQB1, roughly 520 for DQA1, some 570 for DPA1, and over 400 for DPB1. Roughly five DR-DQ haplotypes were handled as single units for association and clustering, since linkage in the cohort was strong. Among several hundred genotyped donors of the cohort, an average of around 250,000 unique TCR beta nucleotide sequences was sequenced per donor, of which about 19% were non-productive.

As for this clone: Its antigen is still unknown. Per-nucleotide qualities are absent, and no much larger clonotype sits a single base away.

The cohort consisted of 600 to 700 healthy bone marrow donors. All cohort members were sampled while nominally healthy, although unrecorded immune exposures were likely present. The donor tested CMV seropositive and was one of the 289 seropositive cohort members. A peripheral blood sample was provided by each donor, and peripheral blood mononuclear cells were used for TCR beta sequencing. Genomic DNA extraction from the blood cell samples was performed with the Qiagen DNeasy Blood Extraction Kit. The paper as a whole reports these results and caveats: In both the original and validation cohorts, the classifier was reported to diagnose cytomegalovirus status with high specificity and sensitivity. In a later analysis, several top co-occurrence clusters were reported to appear linked to parvovirus B19, influenza, CMV and Epstein-Barr virus. Strong co-occurrence of HLA alleles, especially DR and DQ, made assigning TCR associations to individual alleles difficult. A later genetic analysis reported fewer N-insertions in productive TCRs among donors in an Asian-associated ancestry cluster than the roughly 650-donor mean. A later analysis found that HLA-associated TCR beta chains were more clonally expanded and had lower generation probabilities than equally common non-associated chains. Broadly in line with IMGT annotations, most TCR beta V segments showed up in productive rearrangements about 87% or about 30% of the time in an earlier analysis of a few hundred of the donors. Specific HLA alleles were associated with 16,951 TCR beta sequences at a false discovery rate of 0.05 in a later analysis. A further reported finding was that TCR beta sequences accurately predicted the HLA-A and HLA-B alleles for most subjects in the first cohort. In this cohort, only TCR beta chains were sequenced, and detectable features were limited by the absence of alpha or paired-chain data. While some public TCRs were present in many individuals, most TCR sequences turned up only very rarely across donors. Because HLA typing was unavailable for some donors at each locus, only the typed subset was used in association tests. Linkage disequilibrium might explain the correlated functional status among segregating V segments, but an unknown experimental factor could not be excluded. In a later genetic analysis, a missense DCLRE1C variant was associated with V-gene and J-gene trimming of TCR beta chains, and the association was replicated in an independent cohort. Most CMV-associated TCR beta chains appeared to be HLA-restricted in a later analysis, and the HLA associations seemed to be driven largely by CMV exposure. A few of the identified cytomegalovirus-associated TCR beta chains were confirmed in vitro to be specific for cytomegalovirus antigens. In a later analysis, TCR association rates were found to vary across HLA loci, with the most associated TCRs seen for DRB1 alleles and the fewest for HLA-C alleles. Some IMGT-functional V segments, including TRBV6-2 and TRBV6-3, could not be distinguished by the 87-base-pair reads and were therefore excluded. The sequencing pipeline was judged likely to have produced a cluster of highly shared sequence variants as a technical artifact. According to the authors, the approach could potentially be generalized to other disease states and immunological phenotypes. In the study, approximately 160 TCR beta chains were listed as associated with cytomegalovirus. Presence/absence analyses assumed roughly uniform sequencing depth across donors, an assumption that may not hold. Immune exposure information for the cohort was limited to CMV serostatus. Because counts were too low, about 18 rarely observed V segments, including chromosome 9 orphons, were excluded from the earlier analysis of 587 of the donors.

The CDR3 numbers 16 residues from cysteine through phenylalanine. Of all the DNA, just the CDR3 is kept, 48 bases in frame from base 1. Reading the germline V gene gives CDR1 LGHNA and CDR2 YSLEER. The germline V and J ends show losses of 0 bases and 1 base respectively, and no gene match explains 4 bases of the junction. Library prep was done by the immunoSEQ multiplex PCR assay. For the multiplex PCR, a mixture combining 60 forward primers for TCR Vbeta segments and 13 reverse primers for TCR Jbeta segments was used. The CDR3 region of rearranged TCR beta genes was amplified from genomic DNA with a multiplex PCR assay. Amplified TCR beta libraries were sequenced as 87-base-pair reads on the Illumina HiSeq System. The paper's data handling went like this. A later analysis counted tens of millions of unique TCR beta chains across the 650 to 800 repertoires, and roughly 9.9 million of these chains were shared by at least two donors. A nearest-neighbor algorithm error-corrected the raw reads and collapsed the reads into unique sequences, merging closely related sequences to remove PCR and sequencing errors. CDR3 sequences were aligned to IMGT reference sequences to assign V, D and J gene segments. For a sequence to be retained, a match of at least six nucleotides to both a V gene segment and a J gene segment was required. Rearrangements were classified as productive when the CDR3 lacked stop codons and remained in frame with V and J, and all other rearrangements were classified as non-productive. CDR3 was defined according to IMGT convention as the region running from the second conserved V-encoded cysteine to the conserved J-encoded phenylalanine. In an earlier analysis of 500 to 650 of the donors, sequences lacking an unambiguous match to a single V gene segment were excluded. An earlier analysis of almost 600 of the donors classified V segments as functional when productive rearrangements were above 56.7% and as segregating when the standard deviation between donors was above 5%. A statistical classification framework was built for diagnosing cytomegalovirus status from the catalog of TCR beta chain sequences. In a later analysis, TCR nucleotide sequences were compared against IMGT/GENE-DB human TR gene sequences so that V and J genes could be assigned. The TCRdist pipeline was used in a later analysis to assign CDR3 sequences and most-parsimonious VDJ recombination scenarios. In a later analysis, every TCR beta chain was defined by the combination of its CDR3 amino acid sequence and its V-gene family, and reads without a unique V-gene family were dropped. A later analysis removed 550 to 700 highly shared, low-generation-probability nucleotide sequences to deal with suspected cross-contamination and a sequencing artifact. For each public chain, a later analysis derived a clonal expansion index from normalized ranks of inferred template counts within each repertoire. In a later analysis, generation probabilities were computed with a VDJ recombination model fitted to out-of-frame rearrangements, and the resulting probabilities were checked against IGoR. In a later analysis, hypergeometric tests were used to score TCR-TCR, TCR-HLA and TCR-CMV co-occurrence, with a repertoire-size bias correction applied to TCR pairs. A later analysis estimated false discovery rates by permuting HLA or CMV assignments 20 times. In a later analysis, co-occurring TCRs were grouped using DBSCAN, with TCRdist sequence similarity added in when clustering inside HLA-allele-positive subsets. Repertoires with fewer than 30,000 or more than 120,000 public chains were left out of co-occurrence clustering, as were about five repertoires with anomalous nucleotide sharing. The immuneACCESS repertoire file appears here via TCRdb, limited to in-frame rearrangements. These files lack a portion of the clones; in checked studies, under half of the deficit traces to unresolved V genes, and the cause of the others is not known. The V and J calls and clone size come from that table; D and trimming were worked out from the DNA. Within this sample are some 150,000 clones, with under 10% of them counted one time only. The top ten clones comprise 6.5% to 9% of the sample.

Sequenced: PBMCs. This receptor chain uses TRBV4-3 and TRBJ2-3; TRBD2 lines up with 7 middle nucleotides. The sequence was obtained from a woman aged 40 to 50 in good health and CMV-seropositive. The CDR3 here reads CASSQDLAGGTDTQYF. The DNA sequence is given as TGCGCCAGCAGCCAAGATCTGGCGGGGGGCACAGATACGCAGTATTTT.